The next 16 T cell receptor beta chains were all read from a single sample in a study of blood T cell repertoires in COVID-19. The method was immunoSEQ multiplex PCR; TCRdb's version includes in-frame clones alone and lacks a portion of them. The sample consists of around 700,000 clones, 80% to 90% of them appearing once. The material sequenced was peripheral blood. Source of these receptors: a woman between 18 and 29 years old with acute or convalescent COVID-19.

The chain recombines TRBV7-3 with TRBJ2-1; 11 nucleotides line up with TRBD2. Per germline, CDR1 SGHTA and CDR2 FQGTGA. The CDR3 is 15 amino acids. Germline trimming cut 2 bases from V and 10 bases from J; bases unmatched to any gene: 7. The CDR3 DNA reads as TGTGCCAGCAGCTTAGATGGACTAGCGGGTGGGGAGCAGTTCTTC. Its translation is CASSLDGLAGGEQFF.

The rearrangement joins TRBV27 to TRBJ2-7; 7 bases match TRBD2. The V gene's germline CDR1 is MNHEY and CDR2 SMNVEV (reference sequence). This CDR3 has 15 amino acids. Unmatched junction bases numbered 12, after V lost 6 bases and J lost 4 bases. CDR3 coding DNA: TGTGCCAGCAGAGCTGCCGGGACTACCGTATACGAGCAGTACTTC. It encodes CASRAAGTTVYEQYF.

J is TRBJ2-3 and V is TRBV7-2, with 10 bases aligning to TRBD2. This CDR3 has 16 amino acids. Trimming at V came to 1 base and at J to 1 base, leaving 2 bases not matched to a gene. CDR1 is SGHTA, CDR2 FQGNSA, per germline. CDR3 sequence (DNA): TGTGCCAGCAGCTTAGATACTAGCGGGGGCACAGATACGCAGTATTTT. As protein: CASSLDTSGGTDTQYF.

The CDR3 region is CASEREDGQPQHF. The CDR3 DNA reads as TGTGCCAGCGAGCGGGAGGACGGTCAGCCCCAGCATTTT. The chain links TRBV12-3 or TRBV12-4 to TRBJ1-5; no firm D call. The CDR3 runs 13 residues. The V end lost 8 bases, the J end lost 6 bases, and 14 bases lay between the germline ends.

The DNA of the CDR3 is TGTGCTAGTGGTGAGGGGAGGAAGCAGTACTTC. Its protein product is CASGEGRKQYF. The rearrangement uses TRBV12-5 and TRBJ2-7; possibly TRBD2 for D (6 bases). This CDR3 is 11 amino acids long. Germline V gives CDR1 LGHNT, CDR2 FRNRAP. Trimming took 5 bases from V and 8 from J, leaving 10 bases between them.

The rearrangement links TRBV27 to TRBJ1-1; perhaps TRBD1 as D (5 bases). V was pared by 6 bases and J by 0 bases, with 14 bases between. CDR3 length equals 15 residues. Germline V CDR1 and CDR2: MNHEY, SMNVEV (reference sequence). In nucleotides, the CDR3 is TGTGCCAGCAGGTCCGGCCGGACAATGAACACTGAAGCTTTCTTT. It specifies CASRSGRTMNTEAFF.

This clone appeared a single time. This sequence joins TRBV27 and TRBJ1-2; D is unclear. Looked up from germline, CDR1 is MNHEY and CDR2 is SMNVEV (reference sequence). With 3 bases removed from V and 3 bases from J, the gap between germline ends came to 8 bases. The CDR3 sequence is 13 residues long. In nucleotides, the CDR3 is TGTGCCAGCAGTTTTAAACGGGACTATGGCTACACCTTC. Amino acid sequence: CASSFKRDYGYTF.

The genes are TRBV14 and TRBJ1-1; TRBD1 might be the D (6 bases). V lost 4 bases and J lost 5, with 20 bases in between. This CDR3 region has 16 residues. Germline lookup yields CDR1 SGHDN and CDR2 FVKESK. The CDR3 bases are TGTGCCAGCAGCCTCCTTACCGGGACAATGGGGACTGAAGCTTTCTTT. Its translation: CASSLLTGTMGTEAFF.

The rearrangement uses TRBV3-1 (or the pseudogene TRBV3-2) and TRBJ2-7; unclear D gene. Per the germline V gene, CDR1 is LGHDT and CDR2 is YNNKEL (reference sequence). This CDR3 is 16 amino acids long. V gave up 0 bases and J gave up 0 bases, with 12 bases separating them. The CDR3 DNA is TGTGCCAGCAGCCAAGATTTTGCTGAGAGCTCCTACGAGCAGTACTTC. This gives the protein CASSQDFAESSYEQYF.

The chain employs TRBV14 and TRBJ2-5; a weak D match, TRBD1 (5 bases). V lost 4 bases and J 4 bases, leaving 10 bases between the germline ends. The CDR3 loop spans 13 amino acids. Germline-derived CDR1 and CDR2 are SGHDN and FVKESK. The CDR3 DNA reads as TGTGCCAGCAGCCTACGGACAATAGAGACCCAGTACTTC. Translation gives CASSLRTIETQYF.

This chain uses TRBV21-1 with TRBJ1-6. TRBV21-1 is designated a pseudogene. CDR3 length: 17 residues. CDR3 sequence: CASSKVEVPSTNSPLHF. CDR3 in DNA: TGTGCCAGCAGCAAAGTTGAAGTTCCTTCTACCAATTCACCCCTCCACTTT.

V gene TRBV19 combines with J gene TRBJ2-1; TRBD1 agrees at 10 bases. The length of the CDR3 is 15 residues. Losses at the gene ends were 4 bases for V and 6 bases for J; bases not matched to a gene: 6. The germline V gene has CDR1 LNHDA and CDR2 SQIVND (reference sequence). The CDR3 region has the DNA TGTGCCAGTAGTAGCCCCGGGACAGGGGTCAATGAGCAGTTCTTC. Residues: CASSSPGTGVNEQFF.

The rearrangement links TRBV12-3 or TRBV12-4 to TRBJ1-1, with TRBD1 as a possible D gene (5 bases). This CDR3 is 13 amino acids long. V dropped 7 bases and J dropped 1 base, with 10 bases sitting between them. Here the CDR3 reads CASTLDRNTEAFF. The CDR3 nucleotides read TGTGCCAGCACCCTCGACAGGAACACTGAAGCTTTCTTT.

This sequence joins TRBV5-1 and TRBJ1-2, with D maybe TRBD1 (6 bases). CDR1 and CDR2 from the germline V gene are SGHRS and YFSETQ. The V gene lost 4 bases and the J gene lost 1 base, with 11 bases spanning the gap. The length of the CDR3 is 14 residues. This CDR3 reads CASSPGAVNYGYTF. CDR3 DNA: TGCGCCAGCAGCCCAGGGGCGGTTAACTATGGCTACACCTTC.

The genes are TRBV6-6 and TRBJ1-1, with a tentative D call TRBD1 (6 bases). This CDR3 is 13 amino acids long. V gave up 5 bases and J gave up 2 bases, with 9 bases separating them. Per germline, CDR1 MNHNY and CDR2 SVGAGI (reference sequence). CDR3 residues: CASSARGNTEAFF. Written as DNA, the CDR3 is TGTGCCAGCAGTGCCAGGGGAAACACTGAAGCTTTCTTT.

This chain links TRBV4-3 with TRBJ2-7; the D gene is possibly TRBD2 (6 bases). The germline gives CDR1 LGHNA, CDR2 YSLEER. Trimming cost V 2 bases and J 1 base, with 15 bases left between them. The CDR3 sequence is 16 residues long. This CDR3 reads CASSQPRGVRSYEQYF. The DNA for the CDR3 is TGCGCCAGCAGCCAACCGCGGGGTGTCAGATCCTACGAGCAGTACTTC.